This TCR beta chain was identified in a study of response to subunit inactivated influenza vaccine. TCRdb reprocessed the RT-PCR reads via MiXCR and lists one record per CDR3 protein. This table holds around 530,000 distinct CDR3 sequences, 12% found once. The trim removed 7 bases at V and 4 bases at J, leaving 8 bases unmatched. Looked up from germline, CDR1 is SGHRS and CDR2 is YFSETQ. There are 15 residues in the CDR3. This clonotype was picked up many times. This receptor was taken from a man aged 45-65 years who received an inactivated influenza vaccine. Sequencing was performed on PBMCs from blood, taken on the day of vaccination. The chain joins TRBV5-1 to TRBJ2-3; the match to TRBD2 covers 11 bases. CDR3 residues: CASSKLAGAPDTQYF. CDR3 in DNA: TGCGCCAGCTCCAAACTAGCGGGAGCTCCAGATACGCAGTATTTT.